The entry below gives a single T cell receptor beta chain sequence along with its context. The CDR3 consists of 15 residues. Germline V gene data show CDR1 as WSHSY and CDR2 as SAAADI. The V gene lost 3 bases and the J gene lost 3 bases, with 13 bases spanning the gap. These data belong to a study of blood T cell repertoires in COVID-19. Original methodology: The authors estimated nucleated cell counts from reference gene primer amplification. Sequenced by immunoSEQ multiplex PCR; TCRdb stores in-frame clones only, minus some. The D gene and trimming were derived from the DNA, and the V and J assignments and clone size from that table. The data contain around 95,000 clones, around four fifths of them seen just once; the ten biggest clones take up 9% to 14%.

The TCR comes from an older woman with acute or convalescent COVID-19. The source material was peripheral blood. This chain joins TRBV10-2 and TRBJ2-3, with D perhaps matching TRBD1 (6 bases). The CDR3 region has the DNA TGCGCCAGCAGTGAAAGGCAGGGGCAGACAGATACGCAGTATTTT. This sequence encodes CASSERQGQTDTQYF.